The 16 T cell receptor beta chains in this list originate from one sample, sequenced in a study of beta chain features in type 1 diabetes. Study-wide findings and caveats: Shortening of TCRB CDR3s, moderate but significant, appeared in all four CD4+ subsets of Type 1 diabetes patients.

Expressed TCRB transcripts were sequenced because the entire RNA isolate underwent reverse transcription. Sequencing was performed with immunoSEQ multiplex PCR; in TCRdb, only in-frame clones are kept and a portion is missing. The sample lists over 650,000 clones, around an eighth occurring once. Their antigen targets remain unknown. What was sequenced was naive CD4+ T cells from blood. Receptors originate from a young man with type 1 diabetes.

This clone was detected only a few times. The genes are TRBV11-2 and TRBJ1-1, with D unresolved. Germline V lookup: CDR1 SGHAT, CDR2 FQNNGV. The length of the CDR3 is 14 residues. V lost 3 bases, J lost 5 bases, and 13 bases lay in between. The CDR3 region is CASSFHPGDTEAFF. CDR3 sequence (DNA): TGTGCCAGCAGCTTTCATCCTGGAGATACTGAAGCTTTCTTT.

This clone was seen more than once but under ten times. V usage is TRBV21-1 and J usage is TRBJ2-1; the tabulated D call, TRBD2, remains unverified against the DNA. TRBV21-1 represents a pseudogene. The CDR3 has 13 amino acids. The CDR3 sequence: CASSKGEYNEQFF. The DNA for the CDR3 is TGTGCCAGCAGCAAAGGCGAGTACAATGAGCAGTTCTTC.

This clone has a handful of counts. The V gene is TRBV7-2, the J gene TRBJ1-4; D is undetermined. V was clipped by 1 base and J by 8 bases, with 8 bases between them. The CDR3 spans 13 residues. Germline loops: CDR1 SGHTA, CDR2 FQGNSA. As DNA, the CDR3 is TGTGCCAGCAGCTTAGACATGGTAGAAAAACTGTTTTTT. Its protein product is CASSLDMVEKLFF.

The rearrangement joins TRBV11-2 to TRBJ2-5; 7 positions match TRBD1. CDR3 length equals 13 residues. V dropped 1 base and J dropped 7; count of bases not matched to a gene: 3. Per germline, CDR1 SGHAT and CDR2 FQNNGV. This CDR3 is CASSLAGGGTQYF. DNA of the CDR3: TGTGCCAGCAGCTTAGCAGGGGGTGGGACCCAGTACTTC.

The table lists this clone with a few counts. The CDR3 region is CASRPGLPNTGELFF. CDR3 sequence (DNA): TGTGCCAGCAGACCGGGACTACCGAACACCGGGGAGCTGTTTTTT. The V call is TRBV7-2, the J call TRBJ2-2; 7 nucleotides align to TRBD2. V shed 6 bases and J 0 bases; nucleotides not matched to a gene: 4. This CDR3 contains 15 residues. Germline loops: CDR1 SGHTA, CDR2 FQGNSA.

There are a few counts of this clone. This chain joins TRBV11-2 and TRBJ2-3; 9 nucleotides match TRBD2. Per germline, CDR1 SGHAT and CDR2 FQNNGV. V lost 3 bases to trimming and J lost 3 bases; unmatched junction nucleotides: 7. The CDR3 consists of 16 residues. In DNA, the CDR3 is TGTGCCAGCAGCTTTAACGCGGGAGGGTTAACAGATACGCAGTATTTT. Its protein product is CASSFNAGGLTDTQYF.

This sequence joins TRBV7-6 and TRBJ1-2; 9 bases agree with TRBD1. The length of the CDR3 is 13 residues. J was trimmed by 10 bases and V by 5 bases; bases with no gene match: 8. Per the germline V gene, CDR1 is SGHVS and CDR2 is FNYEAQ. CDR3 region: CASSQRDRAPYTF. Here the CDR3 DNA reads TGTGCCAGCAGCCAACGGGACAGGGCGCCCTACACCTTC. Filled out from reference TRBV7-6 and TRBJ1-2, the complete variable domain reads GAGVSQSPRYKVTKRGQDVALRCDPISGHVSLYWYRQALGQGPEFLTYFNYEAQQDKSGLPNDRFSAERPEGSISTLTIQRTEQRDSAMYRCASSQRDRAPYTFGSGTRLTVV.

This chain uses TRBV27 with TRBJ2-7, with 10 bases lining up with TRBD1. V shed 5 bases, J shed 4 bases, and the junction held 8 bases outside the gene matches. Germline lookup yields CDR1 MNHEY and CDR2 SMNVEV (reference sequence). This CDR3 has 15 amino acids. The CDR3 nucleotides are TGTGCCAGCAGTGGGGCCGGGACAGGGGAATACGAGCAGTACTTC. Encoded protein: CASSGAGTGEYEQYF.

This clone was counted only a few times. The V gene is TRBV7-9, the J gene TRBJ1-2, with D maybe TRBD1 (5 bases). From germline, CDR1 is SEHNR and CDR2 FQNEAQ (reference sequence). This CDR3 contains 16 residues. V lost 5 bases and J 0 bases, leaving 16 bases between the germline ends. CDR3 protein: CASSKSIRAPNYGYTF. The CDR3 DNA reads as TGTGCCAGCAGCAAAAGTATCAGGGCCCCTAACTATGGCTACACCTTC.

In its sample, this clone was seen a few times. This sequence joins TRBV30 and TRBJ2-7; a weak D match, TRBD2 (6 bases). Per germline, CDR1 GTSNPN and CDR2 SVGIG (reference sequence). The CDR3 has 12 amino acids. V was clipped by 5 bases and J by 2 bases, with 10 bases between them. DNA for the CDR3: TGTGCCTGGCGGGAGAGAACCTACGAGCAGTACTTC. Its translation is CAWRERTYEQYF.

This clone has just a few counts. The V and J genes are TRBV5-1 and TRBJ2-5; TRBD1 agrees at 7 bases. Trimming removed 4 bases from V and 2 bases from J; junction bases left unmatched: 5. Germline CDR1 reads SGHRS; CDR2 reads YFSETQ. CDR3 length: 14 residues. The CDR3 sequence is CASSRNRGQETQYF. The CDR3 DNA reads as TGCGCCAGCAGCCGAAACAGGGGTCAAGAGACCCAGTACTTC.

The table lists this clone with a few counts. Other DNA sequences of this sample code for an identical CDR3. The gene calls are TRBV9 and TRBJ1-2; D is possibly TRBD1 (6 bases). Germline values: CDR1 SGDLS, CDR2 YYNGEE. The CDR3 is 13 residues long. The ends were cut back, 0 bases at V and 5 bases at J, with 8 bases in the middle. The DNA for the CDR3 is TGTGCCAGCAGCGTAGAACAGGGATATGGCTACACCTTC. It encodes CASSVEQGYGYTF.

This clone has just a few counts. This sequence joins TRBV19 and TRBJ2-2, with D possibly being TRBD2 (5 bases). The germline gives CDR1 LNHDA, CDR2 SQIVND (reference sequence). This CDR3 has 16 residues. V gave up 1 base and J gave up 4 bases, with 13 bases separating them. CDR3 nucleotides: TGTGCCAGTAGTATAGGAGTAGCGACCGGCACCGGGGAGCTGTTTTTT. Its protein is CASSIGVATGTGELFF.

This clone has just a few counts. CDR3 DNA: TGCGCCAGCAGTCAGTCTCTGACTAGCGGGATCGACCCTAACGAGCAGTACTTC. Translation gives CASSQSLTSGIDPNEQYF. The chain combines TRBV23-1 with TRBJ2-7, with 11 positions matching TRBD2. TRBV23-1 belongs to the ORF category, with a function that is uncertain. The CDR3 is 18 amino acids. Trimming took 3 bases from V and 5 from J; bases not matched to a gene: 15.

This chain's CDR3 is CASSLKGVVHEQYF. The CDR3 DNA reads as TGTGCCAGCAGTTTAAAGGGGGTCGTCCACGAGCAGTACTTC. This sequence joins TRBV27 and TRBJ2-7; tentative D call: TRBD1 (6 bases). CDR1 and CDR2 (germline): MNHEY, SMNVEV (reference sequence). This CDR3 region has 14 residues. Trimming shortened V by 2 bases and J by 5 bases, and 13 bases separated the two germline ends.

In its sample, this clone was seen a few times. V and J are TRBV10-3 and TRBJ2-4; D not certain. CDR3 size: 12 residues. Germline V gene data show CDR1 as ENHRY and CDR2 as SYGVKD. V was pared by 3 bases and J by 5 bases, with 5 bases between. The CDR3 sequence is CAISESQNIQYF. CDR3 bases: TGTGCCATCAGTGAATCCCAAAACATTCAGTACTTC.